The 21 T cell receptor beta chains in this list originate from one sample, sequenced in a study of T-cell memory formation after mild COVID-19. TCRdb fed the 5' RACE reads into MiXCR, producing one record per CDR3 protein. Of 150,000 to 200,000 distinct CDR3 sequences in the sample, 10% to 15% were seen once. The sample was PBMCs or a T cell subset sorted from them (not recorded which). The receptor source for this set is a man aged 18 to 29 who had mild COVID-19 (a few samples of this study predate the infection). Cell type and time point are not known.

This clonotype came up a few times. In DNA form, the CDR3 reads TGTGCCACCAGCTTTAAGGACAGGGGGTACTACGAGCAGTACGTC. Protein: CATSFKDRGYYEQYV. This chain joins TRBV24-1 and TRBJ2-7; 10 bases line up with TRBD1. The ends lost 7 bases at V and 3 bases at J; junction bases unmatched: 8. The germline V gene encodes CDR1 KGHDR and CDR2 SFDVKD. The CDR3 contains 15 residues.

The V gene is TRBV27, the J gene TRBJ1-1; tentative D call: TRBD1 (5 bases). The CDR3 runs to 15 residues. V gave up 5 bases and J gave up 3 bases, with 16 bases separating them. The germline V gene has CDR1 MNHEY and CDR2 SMNVEV (reference sequence). CDR3: CASSPNRRGDTEAFF. The CDR3 nucleotides read TGTGCCAGCAGTCCCAACAGAAGAGGGGACACTGAAGCTTTCTTT.

Only a few counts were recorded for this clonotype. In DNA form, the CDR3 reads TGTGCCACCAGTGATTCTAGCACAGATACGCAGTATTTT. Translated: CATSDSSTDTQYF. This chain uses TRBV24-1 with TRBJ2-3; D is unresolved. The V gene lost 2 bases and the J gene lost 0 bases, with 2 bases spanning the gap. The CDR3 covers 13 residues. Looked up from germline, CDR1 is KGHDR and CDR2 is SFDVKD.

In its sample, this clonotype was seen many times. The genes are TRBV7-9 and TRBJ2-3, with 9 positions matching TRBD2. The germline V gene encodes CDR1 SEHNR and CDR2 FQNEAQ (reference sequence). The trim removed 5 bases at V and 0 bases at J, leaving 6 bases unmatched. The CDR3 extends over 16 amino acids. The DNA of the CDR3 is TGTGCCAGCAGCCGCGGGGGGGGGCCTAGCACAGATACGCAGTATTTT. It is translated as CASSRGGGPSTDTQYF.

V and J are TRBV20-1 and TRBJ1-5; D is undetermined. The ends were cut back, 0 bases at V and 11 bases at J, with 14 bases in the middle. Germline V gene lookup returns CDR1 DFQATT and CDR2 SNEGSKA (reference sequence). CDR3 length: 13 amino acids. CDR3: CSARDGDPGSQHF. Here the CDR3 DNA reads TGCAGTGCTAGAGATGGGGATCCGGGGTCCCAGCATTTT.

In its sample, this clonotype was seen a few times. The chain uses TRBV7-2 and TRBJ2-5; D might be TRBD1 (6 bases). V lost 5 bases to trimming and J lost 5 bases, with 12 bases between them. The CDR3 totals 13 residues. Germline-derived CDR1 and CDR2 are SGHTA and FQGNSA. The CDR3 loop reads CASSATGSETQYF. The CDR3 region has the DNA TGTGCCAGCAGCGCGACAGGATCCGAGACCCAGTACTTC.

The V and J genes are TRBV6-9 and TRBJ1-2, with D unresolved. V shed 7 bases and J shed 0 bases, with 15 bases lying between them. In germline, CDR1 is MNHGY, CDR2 SVAAGI. This CDR3 is 15 amino acids long. This CDR3 is CASIHRHKSNYGYTF. In DNA, the CDR3 is TGTGCCAGCATTCACCGACATAAGTCTAACTATGGCTACACCTTC.

This chain uses TRBV7-3 with TRBJ2-7; D unresolved. Trimming took 4 bases from V and 0 from J, leaving 7 bases between them. This CDR3 comprises 13 residues. Germline CDR1 SGHTA, CDR2 FQGTGA. CDR3 region: CASSSTFSYEQYF. The CDR3 DNA reads TGTGCCAGCAGCTCAACTTTCTCCTACGAGCAGTACTTC.

In its sample, this clonotype was seen a few times. The chain recombines TRBV27 with TRBJ1-1; D may be TRBD1 (6 bases). CDR1 and CDR2 (germline): MNHEY, SMNVEV (reference sequence). The CDR3 contains 16 residues. V was shortened by 2 bases and J by 1 base, with 14 bases between the two germline ends. The CDR3 bases are TGTGCCAGCAGTTTACAGCAGGGGATTCAGAACACTGAAGCTTTCTTT. Translating it yields CASSLQQGIQNTEAFF.

Written as DNA, the CDR3 is TGCGCCAGCAGCTCCCGCGTGAGCCCCGGCCTAGATACGCAGTATTTT. This translates into CASSSRVSPGLDTQYF. This rearrangement joins TRBV5-1 to TRBJ2-3; D is uncertain. The V gene's germline CDR1 is SGHRS and CDR2 YFSETQ. Trimming cost V 3 bases and J 5 bases, with 19 bases left between them. The length of the CDR3 is 16 residues.

This clonotype was detected ten times or more. The junction and the germline gene differ at one end; a read error may be behind it. This rearrangement joins TRBV24-1 to TRBJ2-1, with D uncertain. The V gene's germline CDR1 is KGHDR and CDR2 SFDVKD. There are 9 residues in the CDR3. The CDR3 sequence: CATSGPSNF. As DNA, the CDR3 is TGTGCCACCAGTGGCCCCTCGAACTTC.

This clonotype has a count of ten or more. V gene TRBV6-5 combines with J gene TRBJ1-1, with 7 bases lining up with TRBD1. Germline V lookup: CDR1 MNHEY, CDR2 SVGAGI. Losses at the gene ends were 4 bases for V and 2 bases for J; bases not matched to a gene: 7. The CDR3 extends over 15 amino acids. The CDR3, as DNA: TGTGCCAGCAGTTCGACAGGGCAGGGAAACACTGAAGCTTTCTTT. Translated: CASSSTGQGNTEAFF.

The chain joins TRBV25-1 to TRBJ1-1; 9 bases agree with TRBD1. Germline CDR1 and CDR2: MGHDK and SYGVNS. CDR3 size: 14 residues. The V gene end was trimmed by 4 bases and the J gene end by 5 bases; junction bases not matched to a gene: 5. The CDR3 sequence: CASSVRDRVTEAFF. The CDR3 DNA reads as TGTGCCAGCAGTGTCCGGGACAGGGTGACTGAAGCTTTCTTT.

This clonotype was found a few times. The V and J genes are TRBV7-7 and TRBJ2-2; D unresolved. The germline V gene encodes CDR1 SSHAT and CDR2 FNYEAQ (reference sequence). V was pared by 5 bases and J by 6 bases, with 13 bases between. The CDR3 totals 14 residues. The chain's CDR3 is CASSPEPYAGELFF. The CDR3 nucleotides read TGTGCCAGCAGCCCCGAGCCCTACGCCGGGGAGCTGTTTTTT. The variable domain in full, with the rest retrieved from reference TRBV7-7 and TRBJ2-2, is GAGVSQSPRYKVTKRGQDVTLRCDPISSHATLYWYQQALGQGPEFLTYFNYEAQPDKSGLPSDRFSAERPEGSISTLTIQRTEQRDSAMYRCASSPEPYAGELFFGEGSRLTVL.

This clonotype turned up a few times. V and J are TRBV2 and TRBJ2-3; D may be TRBD2 (5 bases). The germline gives CDR1 SNHLY, CDR2 FYNNEI. The CDR3 sequence is 14 residues long. Trimming left V 7 bases short and J 2 bases short, with 13 bases between. DNA for the CDR3: TGTGCCAGCAACCAGGAGCGGTACACAGATACGCAGTATTTT. This encodes CASNQERYTDTQYF.

This clonotype was seen a handful of times. At one end, the junction sequence differs from germline, possibly due to a read error. The genes are TRBV20-1 and TRBJ2-3, with D uncertain. The CDR3 spans 10 residues. Germline CDR1 reads DFQATT; CDR2 reads SNEGSKA (reference sequence). CDR3 DNA: TGCAGTGTTAGAACAGATACGCAGTATTTT. Protein product: CSVRTDTQYF.

This clonotype was seen repeatedly, ten times or more. The CDR3 DNA follows: TGTGCCAGCAGCCCCCGGGACAATGAGCAGTTCTTC. Residues: CASSPRDNEQFF. The V call is TRBV6-2 or TRBV6-3, the J call TRBJ2-1; no definite D call. Germline V gene data show CDR1 as MNHEY and CDR2 as SVGEGT. This CDR3 is 12 amino acids long. Deletions cut 6 bases from V and 5 bases from J, with 8 bases between.

The V call is TRBV5-6, the J call TRBJ2-7; 9 nucleotides match TRBD1. CDR3 length equals 14 residues. The V segment lost 4 bases and the J segment 5 bases; nucleotides outside the gene matches: 7. In germline, CDR1 is SGHDT, CDR2 YYEEEE. This chain's CDR3 is CASSNPGQGNEQYV. The CDR3 DNA follows: TGTGCCAGCAGCAATCCGGGACAGGGTAACGAGCAGTACGTC.

The chain joins TRBV5-4 to TRBJ2-3; 11 bases line up with TRBD2. V shed 5 bases and J 4 bases; nucleotides not matched to a gene: 9. The CDR3 length is 16 residues. Germline V gene sequence: CDR1 SGHNT, CDR2 YYREEE (reference sequence). The CDR3 spells CASSSSGTSGSDTQYF. CDR3 bases: TGTGCCAGCAGTAGTTCCGGGACTAGCGGCTCAGATACGCAGTATTTT.

The genes are TRBV4-2 and TRBJ1-5; 12 bases map to TRBD1. V lost 1 base, J lost 5 bases, and 3 bases stayed unmatched. Germline lookup yields CDR1 LGHNA and CDR2 YNFKEQ. CDR3 size: 16 residues. CDR3 sequence (DNA): TGTGCCAGCAGCCAAGTAGGGACAGGGGGCGATCAGCCCCAGCATTTT. Its protein is CASSQVGTGGDQPQHF.

V and J are TRBV20-1 and TRBJ1-2; TRBD1 aligns across 8 bases. Germline V gene lookup returns CDR1 DFQATT and CDR2 SNEGSKA (reference sequence). The CDR3 loop spans 13 amino acids. As DNA, the CDR3 is TGCGGGCTCCACCAACAGGGGGGCTATGGCTACACCTTC. Amino acids: CGLHQQGGYGYTF.